What follows is one T cell receptor (beta chain) and its context. Its matching antigen is unknown. This CDR3 region has 15 residues. The V segment lost 5 bases and the J segment 3 bases; nucleotides outside the gene matches: 7. Germline CDR1 is SGHTA and CDR2 is FQGNSA. Time point: baseline pretreatment blood. As to treatment: 15 Gy SBRT to primary tumor, nephrectomy 4 weeks later. Radiation-treated patients gave blood at baseline, week 2 and week 4. These data come from a study of radiation and T cells in renal cell carcinoma. Overall study: Nephrectomy followed 15 Gy stereotactic body radiation by 4 weeks.

Study-wide points: Without pretreatment biopsies, baseline tumor clonotype presence was undetermined. In blood, top tumor clones expanded by 2 weeks, shrinking by 4.

Data came from immunoSEQ multiplex PCR; TCRdb stores just in-frame clones and leaves some out. The repertoire consists of 140,000 to 150,000 clones, with around 90% occurring once and the leading ten covering 4.1%. This specimen was blood, taken from a patient whose treatment included radiotherapy and nephrectomy. The TCR was taken from an older woman with renal cell carcinoma. The J gene is TRBJ1-5, the V gene TRBV7-2; 7 nucleotides match TRBD1. The CDR3 DNA reads TGTGCCAGCAGCAGCAGACAGGGCCACAATCAGCCCCAGCATTTT. Protein sequence: CASSSRQGHNQPQHF.